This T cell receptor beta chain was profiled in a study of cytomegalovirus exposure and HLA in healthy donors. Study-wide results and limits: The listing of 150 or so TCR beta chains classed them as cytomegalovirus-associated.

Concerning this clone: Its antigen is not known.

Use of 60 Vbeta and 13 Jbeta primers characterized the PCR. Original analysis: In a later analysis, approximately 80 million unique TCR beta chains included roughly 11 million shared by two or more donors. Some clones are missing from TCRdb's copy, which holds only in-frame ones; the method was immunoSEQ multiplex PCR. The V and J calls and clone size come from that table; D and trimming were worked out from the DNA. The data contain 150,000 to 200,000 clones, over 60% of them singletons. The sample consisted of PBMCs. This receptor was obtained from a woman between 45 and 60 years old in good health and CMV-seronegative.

The CDR3 region is CASSESGQFGYTF. CDR3 nucleotide sequence: TGTGCCAGCAGTGAATCAGGACAGTTTGGCTACACCTTC. The chain employs TRBV6-5 and TRBJ1-2; D is possibly TRBD1 (6 bases). This CDR3 comprises 13 residues. V gave up 5 bases and J gave up 7 bases, with 14 bases separating them. The germline gives CDR1 MNHEY, CDR2 SVGAGI.